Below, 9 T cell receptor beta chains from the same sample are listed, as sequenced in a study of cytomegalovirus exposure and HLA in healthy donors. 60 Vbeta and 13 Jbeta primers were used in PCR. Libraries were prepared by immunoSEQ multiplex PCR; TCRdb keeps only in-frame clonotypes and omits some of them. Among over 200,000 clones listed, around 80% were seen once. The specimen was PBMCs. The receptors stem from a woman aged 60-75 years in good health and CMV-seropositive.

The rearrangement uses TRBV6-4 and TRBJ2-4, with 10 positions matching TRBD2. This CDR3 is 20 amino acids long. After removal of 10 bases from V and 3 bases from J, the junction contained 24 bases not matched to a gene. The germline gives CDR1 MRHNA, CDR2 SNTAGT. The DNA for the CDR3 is TGTGCCATGCCCGGGAGGACTAGCGGAAGACTTTCCCTAGGCAAAAACATTCAGTACTTC. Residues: CAMPGRTSGRLSLGKNIQYF.

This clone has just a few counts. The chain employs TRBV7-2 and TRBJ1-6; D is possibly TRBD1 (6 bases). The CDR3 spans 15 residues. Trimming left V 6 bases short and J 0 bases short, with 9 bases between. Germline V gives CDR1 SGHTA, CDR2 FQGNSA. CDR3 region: CASRPRGSYNSPLHF. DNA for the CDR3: TGTGCCAGCAGGCCCAGGGGCTCCTATAATTCACCCCTCCACTTT.

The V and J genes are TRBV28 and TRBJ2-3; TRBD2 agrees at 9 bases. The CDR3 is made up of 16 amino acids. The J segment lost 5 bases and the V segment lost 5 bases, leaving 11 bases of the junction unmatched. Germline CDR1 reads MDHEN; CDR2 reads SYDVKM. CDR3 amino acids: CASSPFSGGRGDTQYF. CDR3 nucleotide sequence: TGTGCCAGCAGTCCGTTCAGCGGGGGGCGGGGAGATACGCAGTATTTT.

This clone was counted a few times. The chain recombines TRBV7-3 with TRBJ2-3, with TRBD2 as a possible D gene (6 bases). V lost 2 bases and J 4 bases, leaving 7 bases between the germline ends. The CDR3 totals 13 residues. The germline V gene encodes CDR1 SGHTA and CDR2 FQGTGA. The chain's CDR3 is CASSLGEADTQYF. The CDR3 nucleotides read TGTGCCAGCAGCTTAGGGGAGGCAGATACGCAGTATTTT.

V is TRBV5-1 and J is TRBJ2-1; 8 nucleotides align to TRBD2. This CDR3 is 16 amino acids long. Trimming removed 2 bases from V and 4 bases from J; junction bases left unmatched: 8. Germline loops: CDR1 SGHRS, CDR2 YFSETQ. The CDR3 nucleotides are TGCGCCAGCAGCTTAGGGGCTAGCGGGCCGTACAATGAGCAGTTCTTC. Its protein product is CASSLGASGPYNEQFF.

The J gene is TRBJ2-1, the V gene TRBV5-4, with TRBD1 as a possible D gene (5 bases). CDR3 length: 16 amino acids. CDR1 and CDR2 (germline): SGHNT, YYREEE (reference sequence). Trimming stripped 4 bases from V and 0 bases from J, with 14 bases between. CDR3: CASSGADRVSYNEQFF. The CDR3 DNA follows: TGTGCCAGCAGCGGGGCGGATAGGGTCTCCTACAATGAGCAGTTCTTC.

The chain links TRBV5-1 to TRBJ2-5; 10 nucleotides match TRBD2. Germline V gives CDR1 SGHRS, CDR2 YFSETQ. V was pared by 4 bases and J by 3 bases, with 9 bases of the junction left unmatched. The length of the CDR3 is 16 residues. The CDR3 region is CASSIGLAEGEETQYF. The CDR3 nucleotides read TGCGCCAGCAGCATCGGACTAGCGGAGGGGGAAGAGACCCAGTACTTC.

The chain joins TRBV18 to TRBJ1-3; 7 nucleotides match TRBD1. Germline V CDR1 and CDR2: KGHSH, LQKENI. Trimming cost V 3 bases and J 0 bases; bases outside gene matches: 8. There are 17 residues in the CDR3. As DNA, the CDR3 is TGTGCCAGCTCACCCCCGATCGGGACAGTCTCTGGAAACACCATATATTTT. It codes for CASSPPIGTVSGNTIYF.

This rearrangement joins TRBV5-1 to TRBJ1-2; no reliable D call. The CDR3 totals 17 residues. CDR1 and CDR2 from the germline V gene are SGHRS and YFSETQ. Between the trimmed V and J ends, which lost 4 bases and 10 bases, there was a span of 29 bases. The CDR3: CASSPIIRFGEEFHYTF. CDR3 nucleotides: TGCGCCAGCAGCCCAATAATCAGGTTTGGGGAGGAGTTCCACTACACCTTC.